This T cell receptor beta chain was documented in a study of blood T cell repertoires in COVID-19. For the study at large: Samples representing acute and convalescent COVID-19 were sourced from the United States, Italy and Spain. Sample material is recorded as cDNA or gDNA derived from T cells, B-cell-depleted T cells, or PBMCs.

The Seattle patients, enrolled during active infection, were followed longitudinally. The method was immunoSEQ multiplex PCR; TCRdb's version includes in-frame clones alone and lacks a portion of them. The sample lists approximately 190,000 clones, 82% occurring once. The source is a woman in her sixties or seventies with COVID-19, enrolled during active disease. Sequences were obtained from peripheral blood.

CDR3 protein: CASSTYRGSYEQYF. For the CDR3, the DNA is TGTGCCAGTAGTACATACAGGGGGAGCTACGAGCAGTACTTC. The chain is built from TRBV19 and TRBJ2-7; 8 bases line up with TRBD1. CDR1 and CDR2 (germline): LNHDA, SQIVND (reference sequence). V shed 4 bases and J 3 bases; nucleotides not matched to a gene: 5. The CDR3 covers 14 residues.